These 8 T cell receptor beta chains share one sample of origin, sequenced in a study of CXCR3-negative and CXCR3-positive naive CD8 T cells. Study-wide points: Greater hydrophobicity was found in TRB CDR3s of CXCR3-positive naive cells than of CXCR3-negative naive cells.

Their target antigens are unknown. Via 5' RACE with UMI labels, TRB cDNA libraries were prepared. TCRdb reanalyzed the 5' RACE reads and collapses them to one entry per CDR3 protein, without DNA. The record lists 130,000 or so distinct CDR3 sequences, of which the ten most abundant hold 0.41%. Sequencing was performed on naive CXCR3+ CD8+ T cells from blood. Regarding subset: CD45RO-CCR7+CD27+CD95- naive CD8+ T cells expressing CXCR3 (TNR3+). These receptors all come from a human donor in good health. Some clones in this sample may be carry-over from other donors' samples.

The CDR3 loop is CASSPLLTGLAGGFHNEQFF. The genes are TRBV5-5 and TRBJ2-1; with no DNA, the TCRdb D assignment of TRBD2 cannot be verified. Germline CDR1 and CDR2: SGHKS and YYEKEE (reference sequence). The CDR3 runs 20 residues.

This chain uses TRBV29-1 with TRBJ2-2; TCRdb returns TRBD2, unconfirmable since there is no DNA. This CDR3 is built from 11 residues. The germline CDR1 and CDR2 sequences are SQVTM and ANQGSEA. CDR3 amino acids: CSVRDTGELFF.

The rearrangement uses TRBV10-3 and TRBJ2-7. Germline V gene lookup returns CDR1 ENHRY and CDR2 SYGVKD. The CDR3 is 13 residues long. CDR3: CAITPDSSYEQYF.

The chain links TRBV5-6 to TRBJ2-5; TCRdb lists TRBD1, though no DNA is available to test this call. CDR1 is SGHDT and CDR2 is YYEEEE in the germline V gene. This CDR3 is built from 14 residues. CDR3 protein: CASSHGTNGETQYF.

The chain employs TRBV29-1 and TRBJ2-1; with no DNA, the TCRdb D assignment of TRBD1 cannot be verified. The V gene's germline CDR1 is SQVTM and CDR2 ANQGSEA. The CDR3 spans 15 residues. The CDR3 here is CSGGPTPLSGNEQFF.

This chain joins TRBV29-1 and TRBJ2-7; TCRdb gives TRBD1 as the D gene, but with no DNA this cannot be confirmed. The V gene's germline CDR1 is SQVTM and CDR2 ANQGSEA. This CDR3 comprises 13 residues. The CDR3 here is CSALVQGTYEQYF.

The V and J genes are TRBV7-3 and TRBJ1-2; TCRdb proposes TRBD1, but this gene call is untestable without DNA. CDR1 and CDR2 from the germline V gene are SGHTA and FQGTGA. This CDR3 comprises 14 residues. The CDR3 spells CASSLGQGAYGYTF. The full variable domain, rest sourced from reference TRBV7-3 and TRBJ1-2, is GAGVSQTPSNKVTEKGKYVELRCDPISGHTALYWYRQSLGQGPEFLIYFQGTGAADDSGLPNDRFFAVRPEGSVSTLKIQRTERGDSAVYLCASSLGQGAYGYTFGSGTRLTVV.

The J gene is TRBJ2-2, the V gene TRBV29-1; TCRdb's D call, TRBD1, is unchecked because there is no DNA. This CDR3 spans 13 amino acids. The germline CDR1 and CDR2 sequences are SQVTM and ANQGSEA. This CDR3 reads CSVLGAGAGELFF.